The rows below give T cell receptor beta chains drawn from one sample of a study of T cell responses to AZD1222 COVID-19 vaccine. Profiling relied on immunoSEQ multiplex PCR, and the TCRdb table lists in-frame clones only, not all of them. The profile shows roughly 150,000 clones, 90% of them singletons. Specimen: peripheral blood, collected on day 0 of AZD1222 vaccination. Receptors were obtained from an adult in good health. The conserved cysteine and the conserved F or W are not part of the CDR3 here. Each record gives: V gene, D gene, J gene, CDR3 protein. The D gene is left open where the match is weak.

V: TRBV19; D: -; J: TRBJ1-3; CDR3: ASTTVGSGNTIY
V: TRBV5-8; D: -; J: TRBJ2-1; CDR3: ASSLMLTTDSEQF
V: TRBV11-2; D: TRBD1; J: TRBJ1-2; CDR3: ASSRPGQGAHYGYT
V: TRBV28; D: TRBD1; J: TRBJ1-1; CDR3: ASSLKDRDWGTEAF
V: TRBV7-9; D: -; J: TRBJ1-1; CDR3: ASSLGTVNTEAF
V: TRBV3-1/TRBV3-2; D: -; J: TRBJ2-1; CDR3: ASRGDPGRYNEQF
V: TRBV6-2/TRBV6-3; D: -; J: TRBJ2-2; CDR3: ASSFGAVDTGELF
V: TRBV27; D: TRBD2; J: TRBJ2-7; CDR3: ASKPRAGESYEQY
V: TRBV7-3; D: TRBD1; J: TRBJ2-1; CDR3: ASSLSAPNRDSSYNEQF
V: TRBV7-9; D: -; J: TRBJ2-1; CDR3: ASSLGVTRNEQF
V: TRBV24-1; D: -; J: TRBJ2-3; CDR3: ATSDTLPSTDTQY
V: TRBV2; D: TRBD2; J: TRBJ2-7; CDR3: ASSGLADNSYEQY
V: TRBV6-2/TRBV6-3; D: TRBD2; J: TRBJ2-1; CDR3: ASSHRLAGASDEQF
V: TRBV10-2; D: -; J: TRBJ2-4; CDR3: ASSESPEIAKNIQY
V: TRBV27; D: -; J: TRBJ1-2; CDR3: ASSPEGTYGYT
V: TRBV7-9; D: TRBD1; J: TRBJ2-5; CDR3: ASSWRTGGAEETQY
V: TRBV27; D: -; J: TRBJ1-6; CDR3: ASSLSGFEGSPLH
V: TRBV29-1; D: TRBD1; J: TRBJ2-1; CDR3: SVFGTGGGHEQF
V: TRBV20-1; D: -; J: TRBJ1-1; CDR3: SASRQQRTEAF
V: TRBV4-1; D: TRBD1; J: TRBJ1-2; CDR3: ASSPRDRGNYGYT
V: TRBV7-3; D: -; J: TRBJ2-7; CDR3: ASSLRGGSPYEQY
V: TRBV9; D: -; J: TRBJ1-1; CDR3: ASSVPGVTEAF
V: TRBV3-1/TRBV3-2; D: TRBD1; J: TRBJ2-2; CDR3: ASSQRQGKGTGELF
V: TRBV18; D: TRBD1; J: TRBJ2-1; CDR3: ASSTNTGDEQF
V: TRBV30; D: -; J: TRBJ2-3; CDR3: AWSPRDTQY